This T cell receptor beta chain was identified during a study of T-cell memory formation after mild COVID-19. A remark on this clonotype: Its antigen remains unknown.

Study observations and caveats: Clones that contracted from day 15 to 85 were balanced CD4/CD8, while later expanders leaned CD4+. CD4+ contracting clones lay mainly in CM and EM, CD8+ ones in EMRA.

A single record per CDR3 protein comes from TCRdb applying MiXCR to the 5' RACE reads. The data hold roughly 550,000 distinct CDR3 sequences, with roughly 22% observed a single time. V was pared by 2 bases and J by 5 bases, with 13 bases between. Germline lookup yields CDR1 ENHRY and CDR2 SYGVKD. There are 14 residues in the CDR3. The sample comprised PBMCs or a T cell subset sorted from them (not recorded which). This clonotype was obtained from an adult woman who had mild COVID-19 (a few samples of this study predate the infection). Cell type and time point are not known. The chain has TRBV10-3 and TRBJ2-7, with D possibly being TRBD2 (5 bases). CDR3 sequence reads: CAISETGIPHEQYF. DNA of the CDR3: TGTGCCATCAGTGAGACCGGGATTCCCCACGAGCAGTACTTC.